The 11 T cell receptor beta chains below come from one sample, sequenced in a study of CD8+ T cells in alopecia areata. Sample treatment: oral pan-JAK inhibitor, 5-10 mg twice daily. Extracted RNA was reverse transcribed into cDNA, the sequencing template. The data were produced by immunoSEQ multiplex PCR, yet TCRdb's version contains in-frame clones alone and is incomplete. Of a few hundred thousand clones in the sample, roughly 40% were seen once. The specimen comprised CD4+ T cells sorted from blood, sampled at approximately week 37, from a patient treated with tofacitinib. The receptors here all came from a human donor with alopecia areata.

This clone was found many times. The V and J genes are TRBV7-3 and TRBJ2-6; TRBD1 matches 9 bases. Trimming at V came to 5 bases and at J to 1 base, leaving 15 bases not matched to a gene. Germline CDR1 and CDR2: SGHTA and FQGTGA. This CDR3 has 20 residues. The CDR3 DNA reads TGTGCCAGCAGCCCTAAGGCCCCGGGACAGGGCATGTCTGGGGCCAACGTCCTGACTTTC. This encodes CASSPKAPGQGMSGANVLTF.

This sequence joins TRBV2 and TRBJ2-3; the match to TRBD2 covers 10 bases. The CDR3 has 16 amino acids. Germline V gene data show CDR1 as SNHLY and CDR2 as FYNNEI. V was clipped by 6 bases and J by 5 bases; unmatched bases: 11. Here the CDR3 reads CASSQFPSGSLDTQYF. DNA for the CDR3: TGTGCCAGCAGCCAGTTCCCTAGCGGGAGCTTAGATACGCAGTATTTT.

V usage is TRBV9 and J usage is TRBJ2-5; D not certain. Per germline, CDR1 SGDLS and CDR2 YYNGEE. This CDR3 comprises 14 residues. V dropped 0 bases and J dropped 4 bases, with 10 bases sitting between them. The chain's CDR3 is CASSVEGGRETQYF. The CDR3 bases are TGTGCCAGCAGCGTAGAGGGTGGCAGAGAGACCCAGTACTTC. Drawing the rest from reference TRBV9 and TRBJ2-5, the complete variable domain is DSGVTQTPKHLITATGQRVTLRCSPRSGDLSVYWYQQSLDQGLQFLIQYYNGEERAKGNILERFSAQQFPDLHSELNLSSLELGDSALYFCASSVEGGRETQYFGPGTRLLVL.

The V gene is TRBV4-1, the J gene TRBJ1-2, with D possibly being TRBD1 (6 bases). V gave up 3 bases and J gave up 0 bases, with 14 bases separating them. The V gene's germline CDR1 is MGHRA and CDR2 YSYEKL. CDR3 length: 16 amino acids. The CDR3 DNA reads as TGCGCCAGCAGCCACCCGAGGGGGGAGACTAACTATGGCTACACCTTC. Its protein is CASSHPRGETNYGYTF.

This clone was counted ten times or more. The chain has TRBV11-1 and TRBJ2-5, with a tentative D call TRBD1 (5 bases). In germline, CDR1 is SGHAT, CDR2 FQDESV (reference sequence). There are 16 residues in the CDR3. Trimming took 5 bases from V and 2 from J, leaving 18 bases between them. CDR3 coding DNA: TGTGCCAGCAGCCTTCGAAACCTAGGGGTTCAAGAGACCCAGTACTTC. It translates to CASSLRNLGVQETQYF.

This chain joins TRBV4-2 and TRBJ1-2; D is unclear. This CDR3 comprises 14 residues. The germline gives CDR1 LGHNA, CDR2 YNFKEQ. V shed 2 bases and J shed 6 bases, with 13 bases lying between them. In nucleotides, the CDR3 is TGTGCCAGCAGCCAAACGAGCCCTTTCCATGGCTACACCTTC. It codes for CASSQTSPFHGYTF.

CDR3 sequence: CASSRTSGEQFF. The DNA for the CDR3 is TGTGCCAGCAGTCGGACTAGCGGTGAGCAGTTCTTC. The chain uses TRBV4-2 and TRBJ2-1, with 10 bases that match TRBD2. Per the germline V gene, CDR1 is LGHNA and CDR2 is YNFKEQ. After removal of 6 bases from V and 9 bases from J, the junction contained 2 bases not matched to a gene. The length of the CDR3 is 12 residues.

CDR3 sequence: CASSEAPSYEQYF. CDR3 bases: TGTGCCAGCAGTGAAGCCCCCTCCTACGAGCAGTACTTC. The rearrangement links TRBV2 to TRBJ2-7, with no clear D. Germline CDR1 is SNHLY and CDR2 is FYNNEI. The CDR3 consists of 13 residues. The V end lost 0 bases, the J end lost 0 bases, and 3 bases lay between the germline ends. Full variable domain (outside the CDR3, taken from reference TRBV2 and TRBJ2-7): EPEVTQTPSHQVTQMGQEVILRCVPISNHLYFYWYRQILGQKVEFLVSFYNNEISEKSEIFDDQFSVERPDGSNFTLKIRSTKLEDSAMYFCASSEAPSYEQYFGPGTRLTVT.

The chain couples TRBV30 to TRBJ2-7, with 12 positions matching TRBD2. This CDR3 contains 18 residues. Germline V gene data show CDR1 as GTSNPN and CDR2 as SVGIG (reference sequence). V gave up 0 bases and J gave up 3 bases; unmatched junction bases: 12. The CDR3 spells CAWSVAGLAGGPVYEQYF. CDR3 DNA: TGTGCCTGGAGTGTAGCCGGGCTAGCGGGAGGGCCTGTCTACGAGCAGTACTTC.

This sequence joins TRBV4-1 and TRBJ2-4; 7 bases line up with TRBD1. This CDR3 has 15 amino acids. Germline-derived CDR1 and CDR2 are MGHRA and YSYEKL. V shed 3 bases, J shed 9 bases, and the junction held 11 bases outside the gene matches. The DNA for the CDR3 is TGCGCCAGCAGCCAGGGGACAGCGCCACTGAGCATTCAGTACTTC. Translated, it gives CASSQGTAPLSIQYF.

This clone has more than one count but fewer than ten. The chain uses TRBV29-1 and TRBJ2-4; TRBD1 or TRBD2 may be the D gene (5 bases each). Germline V lookup: CDR1 SQVTM, CDR2 ANQGSEA. The CDR3 sequence is 11 residues long. Trimming pared 6 bases from V and 6 bases from J, leaving 9 bases between. The CDR3 protein is CSVGVLNIQYF. The CDR3 nucleotides read TGCAGCGTGGGGGTCCTAAACATTCAGTACTTC.